This T cell receptor (beta chain) is drawn from a study of Graves' ophthalmopathy and Graves' hyperthyroidism. Study-wide results and caveats: Detected in blood as well were most expanded thyroid clonotypes with frequency above 0.001. Ophthalmopathy progression predictions by the model showed about 79% specificity and approximately 69% sensitivity.

With respect to this clonotype: Its antigen is as yet unknown.

Newly diagnosed hyperthyroidism donors, aged 18 to 65, duration under 2 months. For repertoire sequencing, the TCR beta CDR3 regions were amplified from RNA transcripts. HTBI-primed RT-PCR formed the first round, and a multiplex PCR formed the second. TCRdb re-derived calls from the multiplex PCR reads in MiXCR, one entry per CDR3 protein. The table lists about 590,000 distinct CDR3 sequences, 35% to 45% of them singletons, with about 4% in the top ten. CDR1 GTSNPN and CDR2 SVGIG come from the germline V gene (reference sequence). The CDR3 spans 15 residues. Trimming stripped 2 bases from V and 0 bases from J, with 13 bases between.

This rearrangement joins TRBV30 to TRBJ1-2; TRBD1 might be the D (5 bases). This TCR derives from an adult man with Graves' hyperthyroidism. The sequenced sample consisted of peripheral blood or thyroid tissue (not recorded which). CDR3 nucleotides: TGTGCCTGGAGTCCGACGGGGGGAGCTAACTATGGCTACACCTTC. It translates to CAWSPTGGANYGYTF.